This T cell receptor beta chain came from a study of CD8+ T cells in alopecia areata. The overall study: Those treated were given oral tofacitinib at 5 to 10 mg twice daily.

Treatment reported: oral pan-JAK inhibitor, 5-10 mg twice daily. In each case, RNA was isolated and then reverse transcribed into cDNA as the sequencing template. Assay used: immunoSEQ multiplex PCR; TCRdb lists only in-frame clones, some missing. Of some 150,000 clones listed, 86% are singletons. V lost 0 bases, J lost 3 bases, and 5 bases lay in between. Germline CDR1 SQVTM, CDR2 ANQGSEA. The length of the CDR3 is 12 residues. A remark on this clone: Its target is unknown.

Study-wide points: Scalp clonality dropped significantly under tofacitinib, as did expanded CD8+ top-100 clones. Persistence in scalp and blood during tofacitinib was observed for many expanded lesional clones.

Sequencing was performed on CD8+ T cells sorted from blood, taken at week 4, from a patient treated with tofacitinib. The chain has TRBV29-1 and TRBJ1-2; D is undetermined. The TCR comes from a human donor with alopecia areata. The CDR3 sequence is CSVEDRDYGYTF. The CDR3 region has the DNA TGCAGCGTTGAAGACCGGGACTATGGCTACACCTTC.